This T cell receptor (beta chain) is from a study of cytomegalovirus exposure and HLA in healthy donors. Regarding the study as a whole: Analysis was performed later, and it showed HLA-associated TCR beta chains to be more clonally expanded than equally common others.

As regards this clone: Antigen specificity is unknown.

This PCR relied on a set of 60 Vbeta primers and 13 Jbeta primers. Assay used: immunoSEQ multiplex PCR; TCRdb lists only in-frame clones, some missing. The table includes 150,000 to 200,000 clones, roughly 77% detected once. The CDR3 is made up of 16 amino acids. V gave up 4 bases and J gave up 6 bases; unmatched junction bases: 9. Per the germline V gene, CDR1 is LGHNT and CDR2 is FRNRAP. The rearrangement links TRBV12-5 to TRBJ2-1, with 10 bases fitting TRBD1. The sequence was obtained from a woman between 50 and 59 years old in good health and CMV-seronegative. The specimen sequenced was PBMCs. CDR3: CASGSSGTGVSNEQFF. CDR3 nucleotide sequence: TGTGCTAGTGGTTCCTCCGGGACAGGGGTTTCCAATGAGCAGTTCTTC. The full variable domain, rest sourced from reference TRBV12-5 and TRBJ2-1, is DARVTQTPRHKVTEMGQEVTMRCQPILGHNTVFWYRQTMMQGLELLAYFRNRAPLDDSGMPKDRFSAEMPDATLATLKIQPSEPRDSAVYFCASGSSGTGVSNEQFFGPGTRLTVL.